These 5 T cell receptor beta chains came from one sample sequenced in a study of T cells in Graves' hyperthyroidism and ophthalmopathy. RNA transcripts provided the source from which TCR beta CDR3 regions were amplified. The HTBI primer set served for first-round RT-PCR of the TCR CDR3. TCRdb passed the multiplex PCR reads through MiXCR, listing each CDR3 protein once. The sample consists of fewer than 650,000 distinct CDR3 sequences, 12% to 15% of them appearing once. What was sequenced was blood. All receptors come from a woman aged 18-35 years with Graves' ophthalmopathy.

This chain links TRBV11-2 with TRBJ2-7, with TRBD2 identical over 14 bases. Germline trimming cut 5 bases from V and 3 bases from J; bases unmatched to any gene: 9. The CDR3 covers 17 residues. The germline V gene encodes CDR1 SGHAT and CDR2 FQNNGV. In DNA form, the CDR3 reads TGTGCCAGCAGCCCGACTAGCGGGAGGGCCTATATCTACGAGCAGTACTTC. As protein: CASSPTSGRAYIYEQYF.

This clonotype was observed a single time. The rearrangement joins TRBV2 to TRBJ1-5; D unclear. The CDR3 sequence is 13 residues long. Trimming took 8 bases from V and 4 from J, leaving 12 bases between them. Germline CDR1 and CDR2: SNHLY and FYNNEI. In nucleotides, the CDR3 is TGTGCCAGCGTGTGGCAGCCGAATCAGCCCCAGCATTTT. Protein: CASVWQPNQPQHF.

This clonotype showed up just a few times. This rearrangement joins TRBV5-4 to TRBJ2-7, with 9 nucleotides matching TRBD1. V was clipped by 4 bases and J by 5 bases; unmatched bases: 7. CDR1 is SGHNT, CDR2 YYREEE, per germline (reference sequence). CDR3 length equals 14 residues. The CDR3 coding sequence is TGTGCCAGCAGCAAGGACAGGGGAAGCCACGAGCAGTACTTC. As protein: CASSKDRGSHEQYF.

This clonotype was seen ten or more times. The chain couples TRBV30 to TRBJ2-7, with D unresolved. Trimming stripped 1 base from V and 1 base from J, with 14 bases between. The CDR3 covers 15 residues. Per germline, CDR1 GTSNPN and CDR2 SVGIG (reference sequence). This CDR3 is CAWSGANPGSYEQYF. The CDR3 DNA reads TGTGCCTGGAGTGGAGCTAATCCAGGTTCCTACGAGCAGTACTTC.

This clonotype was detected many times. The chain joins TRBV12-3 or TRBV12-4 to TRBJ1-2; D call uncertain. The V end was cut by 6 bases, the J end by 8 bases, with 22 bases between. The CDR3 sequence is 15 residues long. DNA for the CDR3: TGTGCCAGCAGCACTCCAGGTCTCTCGGAAGGGGGCTACACCTTC. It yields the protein CASSTPGLSEGGYTF.